This T cell receptor (beta chain) was found in a study of human T cells and chemical hapten exposure. For the study at large: Variation in per-sample TCR yields came mainly from small pooled library volume differences.

Time point described: patch test 1, 2 weeks after DPC sensitization. Described treatment: therapeutic diphenylcyclopropenone sensitization with weekly scalp DPC. This clonotype came up many times. MiXCR, run by TCRdb on the RACE reads, gives a single entry per CDR3 protein. There are about 360,000 distinct CDR3 sequences in the sample; nearly 5% occur only once, and 2% to 2.5% lies in the top ten. Per the germline V gene, CDR1 is MNHEY and CDR2 is SVGEGT. The CDR3 totals 14 residues. Deletions cut 0 bases from V and 1 base from J, with 7 bases between. This specimen was whole blood, taken in connection with sensitization to the hapten diphenylcyclopropenone (DPC). This sequence was found in a woman aged 45-59 years with alopecia areata. Some clones in this sample may be carry-over from other donors' samples. V is TRBV6-2 or TRBV6-3 and J is TRBJ2-7; D is unclear. CDR3 sequence reads: CASSYSQRSYEQYF. In DNA, the CDR3 is TGTGCCAGCAGTTACTCACAGAGGTCCTACGAGCAGTACTTC.